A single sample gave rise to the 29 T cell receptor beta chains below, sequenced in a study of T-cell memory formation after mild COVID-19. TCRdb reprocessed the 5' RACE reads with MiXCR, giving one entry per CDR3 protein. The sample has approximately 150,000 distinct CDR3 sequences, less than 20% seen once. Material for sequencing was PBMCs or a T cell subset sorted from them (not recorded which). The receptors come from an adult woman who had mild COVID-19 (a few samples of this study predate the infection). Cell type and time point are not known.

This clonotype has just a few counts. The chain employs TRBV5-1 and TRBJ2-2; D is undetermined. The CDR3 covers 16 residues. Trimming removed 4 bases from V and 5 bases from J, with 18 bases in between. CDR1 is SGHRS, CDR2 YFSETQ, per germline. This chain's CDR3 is CASSALGLPRTGELFF. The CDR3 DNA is TGCGCCAGCAGCGCCCTAGGGCTTCCGAGAACCGGGGAGCTGTTTTTT.

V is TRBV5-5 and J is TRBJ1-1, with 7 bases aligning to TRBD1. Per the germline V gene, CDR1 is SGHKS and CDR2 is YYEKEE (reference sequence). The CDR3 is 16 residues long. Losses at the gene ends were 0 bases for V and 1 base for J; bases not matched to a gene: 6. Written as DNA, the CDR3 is TGTGCCAGCAGCTTGGGACAGGGTAGGGGGAACACTGAAGCTTTCTTT. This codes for CASSLGQGRGNTEAFF.

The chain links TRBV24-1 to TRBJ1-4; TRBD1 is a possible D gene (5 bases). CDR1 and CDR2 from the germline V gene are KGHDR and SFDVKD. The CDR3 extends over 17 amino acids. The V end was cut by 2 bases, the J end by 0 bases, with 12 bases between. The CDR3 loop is CATSDSGRDPTNEKLFF. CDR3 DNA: TGTGCCACCAGTGATTCCGGCAGGGACCCAACTAATGAAAAACTGTTTTTT.

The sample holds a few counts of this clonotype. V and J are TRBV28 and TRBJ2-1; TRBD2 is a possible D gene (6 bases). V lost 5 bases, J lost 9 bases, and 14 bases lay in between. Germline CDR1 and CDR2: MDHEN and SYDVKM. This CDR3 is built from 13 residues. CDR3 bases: TGTGCCAGCAGTATCGGGAGAGAGGGTGAGCAGTTCTTC. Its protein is CASSIGREGEQFF.

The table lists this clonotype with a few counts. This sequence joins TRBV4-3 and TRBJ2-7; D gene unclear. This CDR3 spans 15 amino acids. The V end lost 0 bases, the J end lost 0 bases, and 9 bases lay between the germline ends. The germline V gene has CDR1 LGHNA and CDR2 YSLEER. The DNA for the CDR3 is TGCGCCAGCAGCCAAGACCTGCTTAGCTCCTACGAGCAGTACTTC. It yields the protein CASSQDLLSSYEQYF.

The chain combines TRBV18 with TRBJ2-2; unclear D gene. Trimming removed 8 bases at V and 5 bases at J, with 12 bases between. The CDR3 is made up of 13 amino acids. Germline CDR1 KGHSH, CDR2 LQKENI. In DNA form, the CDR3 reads TGTGCCAGCCGCACGCCTGGGACCGGGGAGCTGTTTTTT. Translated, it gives CASRTPGTGELFF.

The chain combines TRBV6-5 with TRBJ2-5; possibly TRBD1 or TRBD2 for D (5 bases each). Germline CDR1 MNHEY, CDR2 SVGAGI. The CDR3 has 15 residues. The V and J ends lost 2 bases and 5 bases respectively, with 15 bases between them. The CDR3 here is CASSYTGQGWETQYF. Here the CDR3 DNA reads TGTGCCAGCAGTTACACGGGGCAAGGATGGGAGACCCAGTACTTC.

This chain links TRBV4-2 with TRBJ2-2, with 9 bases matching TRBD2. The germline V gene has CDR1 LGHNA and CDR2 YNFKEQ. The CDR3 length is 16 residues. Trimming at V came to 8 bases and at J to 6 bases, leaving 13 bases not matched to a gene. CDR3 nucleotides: TGTGCCAGCCGCCCTAGTAGCGGGAGTAGGTCCGGGGAGCTGTTTTTT. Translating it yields CASRPSSGSRSGELFF.

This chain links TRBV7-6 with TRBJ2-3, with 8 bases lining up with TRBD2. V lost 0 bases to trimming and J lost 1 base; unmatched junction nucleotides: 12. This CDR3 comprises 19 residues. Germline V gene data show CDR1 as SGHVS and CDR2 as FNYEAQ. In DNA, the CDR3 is TGTGCCAGCAGCTTAGCATCCCAGCGGGGGACTTCTGGCACAGATACGCAGTATTTT. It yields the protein CASSLASQRGTSGTDTQYF.

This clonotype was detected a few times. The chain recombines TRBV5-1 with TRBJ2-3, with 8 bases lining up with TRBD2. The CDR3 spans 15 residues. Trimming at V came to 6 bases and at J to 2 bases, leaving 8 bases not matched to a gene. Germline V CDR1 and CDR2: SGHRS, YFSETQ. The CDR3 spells CASKQLAAYTDTQYF. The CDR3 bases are TGCGCCAGCAAACAACTAGCGGCCTACACAGATACGCAGTATTTT.

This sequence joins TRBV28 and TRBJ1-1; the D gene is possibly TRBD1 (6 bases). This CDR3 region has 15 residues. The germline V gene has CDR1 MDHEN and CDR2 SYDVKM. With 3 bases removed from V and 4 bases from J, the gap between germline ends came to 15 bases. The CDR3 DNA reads TGTGCCAGCAGTTTCAGTAGGGGGGTAGGCACTGAAGCTTTCTTT. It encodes CASSFSRGVGTEAFF.

The CDR3 bases are TGTGCCAGCAGCCAGGACAGGAACTATGGCTACACCTTC. It is translated as CASSQDRNYGYTF. The chain has TRBV12-3 or TRBV12-4 and TRBJ1-2, with 7 nucleotides matching TRBD1. The CDR3 sequence is 13 residues long. V shed 6 bases and J 2 bases; nucleotides not matched to a gene: 3.

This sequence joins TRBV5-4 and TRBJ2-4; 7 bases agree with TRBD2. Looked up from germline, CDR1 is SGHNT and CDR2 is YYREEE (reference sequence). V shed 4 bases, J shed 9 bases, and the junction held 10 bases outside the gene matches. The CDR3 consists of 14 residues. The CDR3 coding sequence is TGTGCCAGCAGCGCCGGGACTACAGAGGCCATTCAGTACTTC. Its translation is CASSAGTTEAIQYF.

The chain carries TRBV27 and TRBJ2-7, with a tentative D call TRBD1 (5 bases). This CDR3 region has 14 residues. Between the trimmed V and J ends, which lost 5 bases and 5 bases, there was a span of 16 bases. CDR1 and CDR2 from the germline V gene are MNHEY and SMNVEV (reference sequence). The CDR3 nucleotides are TGTGCCAGCAGTGTAGGGCAGGGTCACCACGAGCAGTACTTC. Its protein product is CASSVGQGHHEQYF.

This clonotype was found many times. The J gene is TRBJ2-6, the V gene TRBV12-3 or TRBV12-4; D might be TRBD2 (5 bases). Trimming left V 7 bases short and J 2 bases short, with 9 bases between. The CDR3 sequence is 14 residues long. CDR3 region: CASKAVPGANVLTF. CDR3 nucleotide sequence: TGTGCCAGCAAAGCGGTCCCTGGGGCCAACGTCCTGACTTTC.

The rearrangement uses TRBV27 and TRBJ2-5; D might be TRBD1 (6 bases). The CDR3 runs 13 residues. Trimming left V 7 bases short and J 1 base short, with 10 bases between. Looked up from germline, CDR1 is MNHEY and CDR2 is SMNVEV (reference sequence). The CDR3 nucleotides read TGTGCCAGCATGGGACACTTCCAAGAGACCCAGTACTTC. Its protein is CASMGHFQETQYF.

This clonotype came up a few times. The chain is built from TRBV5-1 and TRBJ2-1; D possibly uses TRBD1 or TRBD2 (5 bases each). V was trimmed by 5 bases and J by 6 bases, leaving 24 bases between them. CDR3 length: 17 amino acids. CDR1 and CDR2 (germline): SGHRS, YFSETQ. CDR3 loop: CASRGRPGLESSNEQFF. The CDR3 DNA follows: TGCGCCAGCAGGGGACGTCCCGGGCTAGAAAGTAGCAATGAGCAGTTCTTC.

The CDR3 protein is CASRSGQLNYGYTF. As DNA, the CDR3 is TGTGCCAGCAGATCGGGACAGCTTAACTATGGCTACACCTTC. The V gene is TRBV6-5, the J gene TRBJ1-2; 7 nucleotides agree with TRBD1. The ends lost 6 bases at V and 1 base at J; junction bases unmatched: 5. Germline loops: CDR1 MNHEY, CDR2 SVGAGI. The CDR3 length is 14 residues.

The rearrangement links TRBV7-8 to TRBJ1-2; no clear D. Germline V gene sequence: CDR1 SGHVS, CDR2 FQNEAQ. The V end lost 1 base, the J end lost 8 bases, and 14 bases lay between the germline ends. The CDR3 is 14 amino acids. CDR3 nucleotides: TGTGCCAGCAGCTTAGGGGCAGCCGGAGGGGGCTACACCTTC. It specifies CASSLGAAGGGYTF. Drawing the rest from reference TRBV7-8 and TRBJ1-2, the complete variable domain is GAGVSQSPRYKVAKRGQDVALRCDPISGHVSLFWYQQALGQGPEFLTYFQNEAQLDKSGLPSDRFFAERPEGSVSTLKIQRTQQEDSAVYLCASSLGAAGGGYTFGSGTRLTVV.

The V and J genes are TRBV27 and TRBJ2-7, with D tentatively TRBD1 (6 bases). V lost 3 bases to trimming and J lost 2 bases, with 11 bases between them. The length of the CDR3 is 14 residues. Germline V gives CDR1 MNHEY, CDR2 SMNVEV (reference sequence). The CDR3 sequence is CASSFLRGPYEQYF. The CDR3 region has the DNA TGTGCCAGCAGTTTCCTCAGGGGACCCTACGAGCAGTACTTC.

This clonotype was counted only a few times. The CDR3 protein is CAITDGGTYGYTF. The CDR3 region has the DNA TGTGCCATCACCGACGGGGGGACCTATGGCTACACCTTC. This chain joins TRBV10-3 and TRBJ1-2; D may be TRBD1 (5 bases). Trimming cost V 7 bases and J 4 bases, with 13 bases left between them. CDR1 and CDR2 (germline): ENHRY, SYGVKD. The CDR3 runs 13 residues.

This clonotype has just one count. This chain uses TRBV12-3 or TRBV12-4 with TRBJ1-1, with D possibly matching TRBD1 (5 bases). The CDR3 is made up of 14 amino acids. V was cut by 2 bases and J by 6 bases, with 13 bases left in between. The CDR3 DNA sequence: TGTGCCAGCAGTTTAAGTACGGGGGAGGCTGAAGCTTTCTTT. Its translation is CASSLSTGEAEAFF.

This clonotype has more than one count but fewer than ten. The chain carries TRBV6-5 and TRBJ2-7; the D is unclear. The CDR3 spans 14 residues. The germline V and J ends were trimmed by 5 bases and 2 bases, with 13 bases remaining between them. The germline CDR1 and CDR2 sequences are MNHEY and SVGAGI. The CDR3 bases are TGTGCCAGCAGTCGGTACGGCAGGACCTACGAGCAGTACTTC. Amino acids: CASSRYGRTYEQYF.

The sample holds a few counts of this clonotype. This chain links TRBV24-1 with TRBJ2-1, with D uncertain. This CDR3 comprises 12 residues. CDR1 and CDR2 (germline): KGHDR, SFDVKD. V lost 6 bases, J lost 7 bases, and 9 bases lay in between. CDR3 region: CATSMARNEQFF. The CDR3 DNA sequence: TGTGCCACCAGTATGGCCCGAAATGAGCAGTTCTTC.

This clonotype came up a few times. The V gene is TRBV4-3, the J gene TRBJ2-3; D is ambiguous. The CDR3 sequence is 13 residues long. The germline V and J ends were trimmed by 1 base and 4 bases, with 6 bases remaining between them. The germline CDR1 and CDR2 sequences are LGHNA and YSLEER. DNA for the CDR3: TGCGCCAGCAGCCAAGCCTATTCAGATACGCAGTATTTT. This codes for CASSQAYSDTQYF.

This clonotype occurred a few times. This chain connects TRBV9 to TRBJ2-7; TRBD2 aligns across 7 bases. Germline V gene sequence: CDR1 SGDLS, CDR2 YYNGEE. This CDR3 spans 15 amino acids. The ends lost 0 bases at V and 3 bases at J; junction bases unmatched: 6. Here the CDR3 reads CASSVAIGGSYEQYF. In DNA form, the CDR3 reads TGTGCCAGCAGCGTAGCGATTGGCGGGAGCTACGAGCAGTACTTC.

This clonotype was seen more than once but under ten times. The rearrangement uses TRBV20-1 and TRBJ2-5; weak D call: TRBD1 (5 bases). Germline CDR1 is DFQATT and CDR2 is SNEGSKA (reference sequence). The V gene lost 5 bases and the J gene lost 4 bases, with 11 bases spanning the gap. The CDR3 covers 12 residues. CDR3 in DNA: TGCAGTGCTCCGACAGACCGAGAGACCCAGTACTTC. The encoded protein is CSAPTDRETQYF.

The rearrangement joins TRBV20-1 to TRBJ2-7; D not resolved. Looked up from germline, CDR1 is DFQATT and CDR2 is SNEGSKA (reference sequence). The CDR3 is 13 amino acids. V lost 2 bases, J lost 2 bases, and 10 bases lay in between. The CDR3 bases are TGCAGTGCTAGAAACACACGAACCTACGAGCAGTACTTC. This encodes CSARNTRTYEQYF.

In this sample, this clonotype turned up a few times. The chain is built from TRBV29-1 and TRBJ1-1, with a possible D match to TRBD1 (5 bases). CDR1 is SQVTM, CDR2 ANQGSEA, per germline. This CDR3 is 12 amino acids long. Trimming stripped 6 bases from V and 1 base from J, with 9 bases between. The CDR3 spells CSVFDRNTEAFF. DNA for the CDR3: TGCAGCGTCTTCGACAGGAACACTGAAGCTTTCTTT.